This T cell receptor beta chain was sequenced in a study of CD4+ T cells in melanoma. Germline CDR1 SGHNT, CDR2 YYREEE (reference sequence). This CDR3 comprises 14 residues. V shed 6 bases and J shed 0 bases, with 12 bases lying between them. Findings and limits, study-wide: Diverse differentiation states were reported for melanoma neoantigen-specific CD4+ T cells. A reported correlation linked neoantigen-specific CD4+ T cells to CD8+, macrophage and B cell function.

In regard to this clone: Its antigen is currently unknown.

Profiled with immunoSEQ multiplex PCR; TCRdb holds only in-frame clones, not every one. The sample lists 20,000 or so clones; 81% were seen once. This clonotype was obtained from a human donor with melanoma. The J gene is TRBJ2-5, the V gene TRBV5-4; D may be TRBD1 or TRBD2 (6 bases each). Sequencing was done on a sample of cells from a culture (not recorded whether cultured in vitro). CDR3 sequence: CASKGGANQETQYF. The CDR3, as DNA: TGTGCCAGCAAGGGGGGCGCGAACCAAGAGACCCAGTACTTC.